This T cell receptor (beta chain) came from a study of beta chain features in type 1 diabetes. Study-wide background: Across every sample, about 110 million sorted cells were examined in total.

A few counts support this clone. All of the isolated RNA was reverse transcribed, so expressed TCRB transcripts were sequenced. Repertoires were generated with immunoSEQ multiplex PCR, while TCRdb's copy carries only in-frame clones and drops some. The sample includes hundreds of thousands of clones, 17% seen only once; the top ten take 0.02% to 0.03%. The CDR3 runs to 13 residues. V lost 4 bases to trimming and J lost 6 bases, with 10 bases between them. Germline assignment: CDR1 SGDLS and CDR2 YYNGEE. Input material: naive CD4+ T cells from blood. This receptor was identified in a woman under 30 in good health. The chain is built from TRBV9 and TRBJ2-2; D is ambiguous. The CDR3 nucleotides read TGTGCCAGCAGCCCCGGTATCCCCGGGGAGCTGTTTTTT. Amino acid sequence: CASSPGIPGELFF.